This TCR beta chain was recovered during a study of blood T cell repertoires in COVID-19. On the study more broadly: PBMCs, B-cell-depleted T cells, or T cells were the source of the cDNA or gDNA that made up the material.

Losses at the gene ends were 1 base for V and 0 bases for J; bases not matched to a gene: 10. The CDR3 totals 20 residues. Germline V gene data show CDR1 as SGHRS and CDR2 as YFSETQ. Source study methods: Using reference gene primer amplification, nucleated cell counts were estimated. Clones were read by immunoSEQ multiplex PCR, and TCRdb kept only the in-frame ones, dropping some. V, J and clone size reflect that table, while D and trimming were determined from the DNA. The sample includes tens of thousands of clones, less than 95% seen only once; the top ten take roughly 0.47%. Patients from Seattle were sampled longitudinally, starting during active infection.

The chain joins TRBV5-1 to TRBJ2-6; 10 bases line up with TRBD2. This sequence originates from a man aged 50-60 years with COVID-19, enrolled during active disease. What was sequenced was peripheral blood. Here the CDR3 reads CASSLTPSGSQPSGANVLTF. In nucleotides, the CDR3 is TGCGCCAGCAGCTTGACCCCTAGCGGGAGCCAACCCTCTGGGGCCAACGTCCTGACTTTC.